These 30 T cell receptor beta chains were sequenced from one sample in a study of monozygotic twins with inflammatory bowel disease. From the 5' RACE reads, TCRdb lists one entry per CDR3 protein and no DNA. The listing contains about 140,000 distinct CDR3 sequences. Material: blood. These receptors were obtained from a human donor with ulcerative colitis or Crohn's disease, or a healthy co-twin of an affected twin (not recorded which).

The chain uses TRBV7-2 and TRBJ2-7; TCRdb's D call, TRBD2, is unchecked because there is no DNA. This CDR3 is built from 16 residues. Per the germline V gene, CDR1 is SGHTA and CDR2 is FQGNSA. CDR3 residues: CASSLSVMGPPYEQYF. The variable domain in full, completed from reference TRBV7-2 and TRBJ2-7, reads GAGVSQSPSNKVTEKGKDVELRCDPISGHTALYWYRQSLGQGLEFLIYFQGNSAPDKSGLPSDRFSAERTGGSVSTLTIQRTQQEDSAVYLCASSLSVMGPPYEQYFGPGTRLTVT.

The chain is built from TRBV7-2 and TRBJ1-2; there is no DNA to check the TCRdb D call of TRBD1. The CDR3 has 16 amino acids. Germline-derived CDR1 and CDR2 are SGHTA and FQGNSA. The CDR3 is CASSLVSRTGVGGYTF.

The V call is TRBV5-1, the J call TRBJ2-7; the TCRdb call, TRBD1, lacks DNA for checking. CDR1 is SGHRS and CDR2 is YFSETQ in the germline V gene. The CDR3 consists of 14 residues. Here the CDR3 reads CASSSPLQNYEQYF.

This chain joins TRBV20-1 and TRBJ1-6; lacking DNA, the TRBD1 call made by TCRdb goes unchecked. The germline gives CDR1 DFQATT, CDR2 SNEGSKA (reference sequence). The CDR3 has 15 amino acids. This CDR3 is CSARPGQGSNSPLHF.

CDR3 protein: CASSRQWNQPQHF. The chain couples TRBV3-1 to TRBJ1-5. The CDR3 is 13 amino acids. Germline CDR1 is LGHDT and CDR2 is YNNKEL (reference sequence).

The V and J genes are TRBV7-2 and TRBJ2-1; TCRdb reports TRBD1, a call that lacks DNA to check it against. The CDR3 covers 15 residues. The V gene's germline CDR1 is SGHTA and CDR2 FQGNSA. CDR3 sequence: CASSLVGTGNNEQFF.

The chain links TRBV29-1 to TRBJ2-7; TCRdb picks TRBD2, but there is no DNA to check that call. Germline V CDR1 and CDR2: SQVTM, ANQGSEA. The CDR3 has 15 residues. CDR3 loop: CSVELLAGGMYEQYF.

The rearrangement joins TRBV5-1 to TRBJ2-1. The V gene's germline CDR1 is SGHRS and CDR2 YFSETQ. CDR3 length: 14 amino acids. CDR3 sequence: CASSLVGAYNEQFF.

The chain links TRBV18 to TRBJ2-3; TCRdb's D call, TRBD2, is unchecked because there is no DNA. The V gene's germline CDR1 is KGHSH and CDR2 LQKENI. This CDR3 spans 17 amino acids. The CDR3 sequence: CASSLAPRLATTDTQYF.

The chain employs TRBV7-9 and TRBJ1-1. Germline V gene data show CDR1 as SEHNR and CDR2 as FQNEAQ (reference sequence). The CDR3 is 16 residues long. The CDR3 loop is CASSLARGELNTEAFF.

The V and J genes are TRBV5-1 and TRBJ2-3; with no DNA, the TCRdb D assignment of TRBD1 cannot be verified. Germline V CDR1 and CDR2: SGHRS, YFSETQ. The CDR3 totals 13 residues. The CDR3 spells CASSTRDSNTQYF.

The chain has TRBV7-8 and TRBJ2-3; the TCRdb call, TRBD1, lacks DNA for checking. The CDR3 extends over 15 amino acids. Germline V gene data show CDR1 as SGHVS and CDR2 as FQNEAQ. The CDR3 sequence is CASSRDRGRTDTQYF.

V gene TRBV7-8 combines with J gene TRBJ2-1; the TCRdb call, TRBD2, lacks DNA for checking. CDR3 length: 15 amino acids. Germline V lookup: CDR1 SGHVS, CDR2 FQNEAQ. The CDR3 region is CASRPIAGDNNEQFF.

V gene TRBV5-4 combines with J gene TRBJ2-5; TCRdb outputs TRBD2, but without DNA this stays unchecked. The CDR3 extends over 13 amino acids. Germline CDR1 reads SGHNT; CDR2 reads YYREEE (reference sequence). CDR3 in amino acids: CASSLDGEETQYF.

The chain links TRBV6-6 to TRBJ1-4. This CDR3 contains 12 residues. Germline lookup yields CDR1 MNHNY and CDR2 SVGAGI (reference sequence). CDR3 amino acids: CASRKEGEKLFF.

The chain recombines TRBV4-2 with TRBJ2-7; no DNA is available, so the TRBD2 call from TCRdb remains unchecked. The CDR3 length is 14 residues. Germline V gives CDR1 LGHNA, CDR2 YNFKEQ. This chain's CDR3 is CASSTGLAGSEQYF.

V usage is TRBV20-1 and J usage is TRBJ2-5; checking the TCRdb D call of TRBD1 is not possible without DNA. The CDR3 is made up of 12 amino acids. Germline V gene lookup returns CDR1 DFQATT and CDR2 SNEGSKA (reference sequence). CDR3 loop: CSADRGLETQYF.

The rearrangement links TRBV5-1 to TRBJ2-7. The CDR3 has 15 residues. Germline V gives CDR1 SGHRS, CDR2 YFSETQ. The CDR3 sequence is CASSSGPDSSYEQYF.

The CDR3 protein is CASSFTANLNTEAFF. The J gene is TRBJ1-1, the V gene TRBV7-9. The germline V gene has CDR1 SEHNR and CDR2 FQNEAQ (reference sequence). The CDR3 loop spans 15 amino acids.

The V call is TRBV19, the J call TRBJ2-3; the TCRdb D gene call, TRBD2, has no DNA to confirm it. CDR1 and CDR2 (germline): LNHDA, SQIVND (reference sequence). There are 15 residues in the CDR3. This CDR3 reads CASSMAGCSTDTQYF.

The chain employs TRBV5-6 and TRBJ1-5. Germline CDR1 and CDR2: SGHDT and YYEEEE. The CDR3 consists of 13 residues. CDR3 loop: CASSTGRDQPQHF.

V usage is TRBV4-3 and J usage is TRBJ1-2. CDR3 size: 13 residues. Germline V gene lookup returns CDR1 LGHNA and CDR2 YSLEER. The CDR3 here is CASSQLLGYSYTF.

J is TRBJ2-1 and V is TRBV30. The CDR3 contains 12 residues. From germline, CDR1 is GTSNPN and CDR2 SVGIG (reference sequence). CDR3: CAWSVSNNEQFF.

The chain couples TRBV7-9 to TRBJ2-3. This CDR3 is built from 13 residues. Looked up from germline, CDR1 is SEHNR and CDR2 is FQNEAQ (reference sequence). The CDR3 spells CATNRGRSDTQYF.

The J gene is TRBJ2-4, the V gene TRBV5-6; TCRdb's D call, TRBD1, is unchecked because there is no DNA. The CDR3 contains 15 residues. Germline V gene data show CDR1 as SGHDT and CDR2 as YYEEEE. This CDR3 is CASSSPQGSVGIQYF.

The J gene is TRBJ2-3, the V gene TRBV24-1; TCRdb designates TRBD2, a call that cannot be tested without DNA. Germline V gene sequence: CDR1 KGHDR, CDR2 SFDVKD. CDR3 size: 15 residues. CDR3 loop: CATSALDGLTDTQYF.

This chain joins TRBV4-2 and TRBJ1-1. Germline V gene data show CDR1 as LGHNA and CDR2 as YNFKEQ. The CDR3 runs to 13 residues. The CDR3 sequence is CASSQVENTEAFF.

V is TRBV7-2 and J is TRBJ2-7; TCRdb designates TRBD1, a call that cannot be tested without DNA. The germline CDR1 and CDR2 sequences are SGHTA and FQGNSA. The CDR3 contains 15 residues. The CDR3 here is CASSFFGTGINEQYF.

This CDR3 is CASSHRQGETDTQYF. This chain links TRBV3-1 with TRBJ2-3; the TCRdb D gene call, TRBD1, has no DNA to confirm it. This CDR3 has 15 residues. Germline CDR1 reads LGHDT; CDR2 reads YNNKEL (reference sequence).

V is TRBV7-2 and J is TRBJ2-5; TCRdb designates TRBD2, a call that cannot be tested without DNA. CDR1 and CDR2 from the germline V gene are SGHTA and FQGNSA. The CDR3 runs to 15 residues. The CDR3 region is CASSSTPGLAETQYF.